One sample yielded the 7 T cell receptor beta chains listed below, sequenced in a study of cytomegalovirus exposure and HLA in healthy donors. Vbeta (60) and Jbeta (13) primers were used in the PCR. The repertoire was sequenced with immunoSEQ multiplex PCR; TCRdb's copy has only in-frame clones and lacks some. The repertoire holds around 150,000 clones, with roughly 80% as singletons. The sample was PBMCs. These TCRs come from a girl aged 2 to 9 in good health and CMV-seropositive.

This chain links TRBV6-4 with TRBJ1-5; 8 bases are a match to TRBD1. The germline V gene encodes CDR1 MRHNA and CDR2 SNTAGT. The CDR3 contains 14 residues. J gave up 4 bases and V 3 bases, and 2 bases lay outside the gene matches. CDR3 nucleotide sequence: TGTGCCAGCAGTGATGACAGGGGAAATCAGCCCCAGCATTTT. It is translated as CASSDDRGNQPQHF.

The chain uses TRBV2 and TRBJ2-3; no clear D. The CDR3 is 11 residues long. Trimming removed 6 bases from V and 5 bases from J, with 6 bases in between. Germline CDR1 reads SNHLY; CDR2 reads FYNNEI. CDR3 protein: CASRFGDTQYF. For the CDR3, the DNA is TGTGCCAGCAGATTCGGAGATACGCAGTATTTT.

The rearrangement joins TRBV28 to TRBJ1-4; D is possibly TRBD1 (5 bases). Trimming removed 7 bases at V and 8 bases at J, with 17 bases between. Germline CDR1 reads MDHEN; CDR2 reads SYDVKM. The CDR3 is 14 amino acids. CDR3: CASTTVGAGEKLFF. As DNA, the CDR3 is TGTGCCAGCACCACCGTCGGGGCGGGGGAAAAACTGTTTTTT.

This clone was observed a single time. The V gene is TRBV6-5, the J gene TRBJ2-2; D not resolved. The CDR3 length is 15 residues. Germline loops: CDR1 MNHEY, CDR2 SVGAGI. V was trimmed by 5 bases and J by 4 bases, leaving 14 bases between them. CDR3 DNA: TGTGCCAGCAGTAAATTGACTCACGGCACCGGGGAGCTGTTTTTT. This codes for CASSKLTHGTGELFF.

Only a few counts were recorded for this clone. Other DNA sequences in the same sample also yield this CDR3. The chain has TRBV5-1 and TRBJ1-1; D is possibly TRBD1 (6 bases). Trimming cost V 4 bases and J 1 base, with 8 bases left between them. The germline V gene encodes CDR1 SGHRS and CDR2 YFSETQ. The CDR3 totals 13 residues. The CDR3 spells CASSQTGNTEAFF. The CDR3 nucleotides read TGCGCCAGCAGCCAGACAGGGAACACTGAAGCTTTCTTT.

V is TRBV28 and J is TRBJ1-1; D perhaps matches TRBD1 (5 bases). Germline CDR1 MDHEN, CDR2 SYDVKM. The CDR3 totals 13 residues. Between the trimmed V and J ends, which lost 7 bases and 4 bases, there was a span of 13 bases. CDR3 bases: TGTGCCAGCACCTTGTGGGGGGGCACTGAAGCTTTCTTT. It yields the protein CASTLWGGTEAFF.

V and J are TRBV4-1 and TRBJ2-7; maybe TRBD2 (7 bases). Germline CDR1 MGHRA, CDR2 YSYEKL. This CDR3 spans 13 amino acids. The ends were cut back, 1 base at V and 5 bases at J, with 9 bases in the middle. CDR3 residues: CASSQVGGHEQYF. The CDR3 nucleotides are TGCGCCAGCAGCCAAGTCGGGGGGCACGAGCAGTACTTC.